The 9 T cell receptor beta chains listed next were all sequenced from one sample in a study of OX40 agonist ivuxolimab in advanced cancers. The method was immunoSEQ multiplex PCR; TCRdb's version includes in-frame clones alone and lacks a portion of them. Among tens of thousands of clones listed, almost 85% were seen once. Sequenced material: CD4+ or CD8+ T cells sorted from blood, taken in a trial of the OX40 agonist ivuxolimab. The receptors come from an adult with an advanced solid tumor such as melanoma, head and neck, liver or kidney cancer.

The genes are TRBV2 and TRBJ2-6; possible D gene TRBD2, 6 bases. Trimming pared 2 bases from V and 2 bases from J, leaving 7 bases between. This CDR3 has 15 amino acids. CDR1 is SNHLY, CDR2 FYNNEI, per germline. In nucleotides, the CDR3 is TGTGCCAGCAGTGAAACGGGAGCTGGGGCCAACGTCCTGACTTTC. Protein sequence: CASSETGAGANVLTF.

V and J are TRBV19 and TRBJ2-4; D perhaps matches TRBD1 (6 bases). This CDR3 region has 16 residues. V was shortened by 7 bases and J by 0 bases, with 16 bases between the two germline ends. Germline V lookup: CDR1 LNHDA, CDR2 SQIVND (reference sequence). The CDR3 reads CASTQATGLAKNIQYF. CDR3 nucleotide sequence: TGTGCCAGTACTCAGGCGACAGGTCTAGCCAAAAACATTCAGTACTTC.

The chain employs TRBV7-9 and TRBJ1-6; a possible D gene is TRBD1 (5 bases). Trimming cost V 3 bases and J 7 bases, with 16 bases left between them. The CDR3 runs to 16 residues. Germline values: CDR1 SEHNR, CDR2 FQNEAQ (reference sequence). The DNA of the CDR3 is TGTGCCAGCAGCTTGCAGGGTCTAACGGAGAATTCACCCCTCCACTTT. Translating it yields CASSLQGLTENSPLHF.

CDR3 region: CASSQSPGLGGETQYF. CDR3 bases: TGTGCCAGCAGCCAATCCCCCGGGCTAGGAGGAGAGACCCAGTACTTC. The chain uses TRBV4-2 and TRBJ2-5; maybe TRBD2 (5 bases). The V gene's germline CDR1 is LGHNA and CDR2 YNFKEQ. The CDR3 has 16 residues. The ends were cut back, 2 bases at V and 4 bases at J, with 17 bases in the middle.

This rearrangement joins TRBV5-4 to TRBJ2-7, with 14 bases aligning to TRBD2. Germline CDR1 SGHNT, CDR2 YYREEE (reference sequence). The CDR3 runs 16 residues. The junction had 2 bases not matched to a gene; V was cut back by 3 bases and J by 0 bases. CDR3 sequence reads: CASSSGLAGGSYEQYF. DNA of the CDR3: TGTGCCAGCAGCTCCGGACTAGCGGGAGGCTCCTACGAGCAGTACTTC.

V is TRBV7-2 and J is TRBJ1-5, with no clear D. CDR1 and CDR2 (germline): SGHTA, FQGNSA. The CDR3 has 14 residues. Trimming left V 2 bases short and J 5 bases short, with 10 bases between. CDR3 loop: CASSLLGWDQPQHF. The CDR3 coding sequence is TGTGCCAGCAGCTTACTCGGGTGGGATCAGCCCCAGCATTTT.

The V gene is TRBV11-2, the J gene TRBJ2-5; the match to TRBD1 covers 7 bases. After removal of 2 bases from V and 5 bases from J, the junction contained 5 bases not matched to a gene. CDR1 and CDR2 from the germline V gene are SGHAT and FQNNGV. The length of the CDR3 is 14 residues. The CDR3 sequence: CASSLSTGWETQYF. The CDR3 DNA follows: TGTGCCAGCAGCTTATCGACAGGGTGGGAGACCCAGTACTTC.

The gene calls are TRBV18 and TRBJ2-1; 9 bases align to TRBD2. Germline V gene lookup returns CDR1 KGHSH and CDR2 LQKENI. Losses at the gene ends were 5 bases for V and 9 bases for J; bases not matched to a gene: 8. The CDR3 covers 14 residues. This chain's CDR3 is CASSAGTSYREQFF. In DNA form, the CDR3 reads TGTGCCAGCTCAGCCGGGACTAGCTATCGTGAGCAGTTCTTC.

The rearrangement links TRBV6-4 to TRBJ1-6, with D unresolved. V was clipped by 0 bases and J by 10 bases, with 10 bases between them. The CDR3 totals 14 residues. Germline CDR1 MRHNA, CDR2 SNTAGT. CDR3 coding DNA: TGTGCCAGCAGTGACTCTTTGGGGATCTCACCCCTCCACTTT. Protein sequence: CASSDSLGISPLHF.